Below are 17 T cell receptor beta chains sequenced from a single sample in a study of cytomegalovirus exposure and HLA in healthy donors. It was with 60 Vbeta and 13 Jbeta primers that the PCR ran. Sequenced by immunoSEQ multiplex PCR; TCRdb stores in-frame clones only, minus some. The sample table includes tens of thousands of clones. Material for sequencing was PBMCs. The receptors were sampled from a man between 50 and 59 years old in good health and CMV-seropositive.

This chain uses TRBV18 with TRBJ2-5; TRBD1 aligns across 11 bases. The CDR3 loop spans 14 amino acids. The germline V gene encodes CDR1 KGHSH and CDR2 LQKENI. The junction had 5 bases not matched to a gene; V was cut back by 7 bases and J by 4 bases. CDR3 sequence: CASFPGTGGETQYF. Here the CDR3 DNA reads TGTGCCAGCTTTCCCGGGACAGGGGGAGAGACCCAGTACTTC.

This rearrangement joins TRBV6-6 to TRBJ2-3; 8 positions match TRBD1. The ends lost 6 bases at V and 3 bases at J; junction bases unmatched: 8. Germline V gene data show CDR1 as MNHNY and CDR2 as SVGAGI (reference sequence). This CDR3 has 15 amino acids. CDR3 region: CASSYQGALTDTQYF. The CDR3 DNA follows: TGTGCCAGCAGCTACCAGGGGGCGCTGACAGATACGCAGTATTTT.

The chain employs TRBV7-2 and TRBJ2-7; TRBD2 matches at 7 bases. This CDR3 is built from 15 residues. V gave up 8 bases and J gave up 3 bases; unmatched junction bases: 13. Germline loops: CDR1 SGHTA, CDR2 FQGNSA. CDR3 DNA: TGTGCCAGCCTTCTTAGACTAGCCGACCACTACGAGCAGTACGTC. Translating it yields CASLLRLADHYEQYV.

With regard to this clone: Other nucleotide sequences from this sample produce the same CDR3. Here the CDR3 reads CASSRDRANYGYTF. Here the CDR3 DNA reads TGTGCCAGCAGCCGGGACAGGGCGAACTATGGCTACACCTTC. V usage is TRBV27 and J usage is TRBJ1-2; 9 bases are shared with TRBD1. The J segment lost 2 bases and the V segment lost 6 bases, leaving 4 bases of the junction unmatched. The CDR3 spans 14 residues. Germline V gene lookup returns CDR1 MNHEY and CDR2 SMNVEV (reference sequence).

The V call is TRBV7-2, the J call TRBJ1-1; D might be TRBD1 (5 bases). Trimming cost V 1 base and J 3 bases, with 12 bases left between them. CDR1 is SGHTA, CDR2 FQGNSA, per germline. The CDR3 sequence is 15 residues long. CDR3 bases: TGTGCCAGCAGCTTAGAAGGGTCGGGGGACACTGAAGCTTTCTTT. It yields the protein CASSLEGSGDTEAFF.

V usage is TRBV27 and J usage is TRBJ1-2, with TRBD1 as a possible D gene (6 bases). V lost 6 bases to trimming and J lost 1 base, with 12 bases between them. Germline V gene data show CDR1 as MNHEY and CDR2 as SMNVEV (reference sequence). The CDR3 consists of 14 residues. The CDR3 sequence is CASRRDINNYGYTF. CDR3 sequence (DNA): TGTGCCAGCAGGAGGGACATTAATAACTATGGCTACACCTTC.

The CDR3 DNA follows: TGTGCCAGCAGCTCCCAGTTGAACACTGAAGCTTTCTTT. Amino acids: CASSSQLNTEAFF. The chain joins TRBV6-4 to TRBJ1-1; D is unresolved. Germline V gene sequence: CDR1 MRHNA, CDR2 SNTAGT. Trimming left V 6 bases short and J 0 bases short, with 8 bases between. CDR3 size: 13 residues.

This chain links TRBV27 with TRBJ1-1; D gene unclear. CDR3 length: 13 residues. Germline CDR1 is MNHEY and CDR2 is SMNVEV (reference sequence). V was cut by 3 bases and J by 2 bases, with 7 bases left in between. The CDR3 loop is CASSLYRNTEAFF. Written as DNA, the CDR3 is TGTGCCAGCAGTTTGTACAGAAACACTGAAGCTTTCTTT.

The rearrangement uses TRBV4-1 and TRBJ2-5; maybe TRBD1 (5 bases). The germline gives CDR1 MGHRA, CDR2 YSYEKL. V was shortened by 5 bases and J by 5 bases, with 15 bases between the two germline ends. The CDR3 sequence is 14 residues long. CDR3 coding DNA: TGCGCCAGCAGCTTTAGGGGAAATGGGGAGACCCAGTACTTC. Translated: CASSFRGNGETQYF.

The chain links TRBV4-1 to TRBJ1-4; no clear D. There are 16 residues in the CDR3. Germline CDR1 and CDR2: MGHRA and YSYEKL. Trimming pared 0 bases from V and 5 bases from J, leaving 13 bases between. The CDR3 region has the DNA TGCGCCAGCAGCCAAGAGCGGAAGCGCCTAAATGAAAAACTGTTTTTT. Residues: CASSQERKRLNEKLFF.

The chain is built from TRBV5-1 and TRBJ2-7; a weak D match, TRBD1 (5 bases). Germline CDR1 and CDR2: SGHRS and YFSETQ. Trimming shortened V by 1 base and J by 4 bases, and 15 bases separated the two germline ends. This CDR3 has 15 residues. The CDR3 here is CASSLMSGRLYEQYF. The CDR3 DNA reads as TGCGCCAGCAGCTTGATGTCAGGGCGGCTGTACGAGCAGTACTTC.

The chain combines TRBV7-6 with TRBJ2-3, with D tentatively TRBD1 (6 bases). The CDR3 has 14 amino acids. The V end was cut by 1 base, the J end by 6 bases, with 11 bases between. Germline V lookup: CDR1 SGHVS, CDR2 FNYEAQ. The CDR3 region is CASSLGPQGDTQYF. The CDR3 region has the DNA TGTGCCAGCAGCTTAGGTCCTCAGGGGGATACGCAGTATTTT. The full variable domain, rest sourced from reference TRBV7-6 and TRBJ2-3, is GAGVSQSPRYKVTKRGQDVALRCDPISGHVSLYWYRQALGQGPEFLTYFNYEAQQDKSGLPNDRFSAERPEGSISTLTIQRTEQRDSAMYRCASSLGPQGDTQYFGPGTRLTVL.

The CDR3 reads CAWSAGASGSLPNEQFF. DNA for the CDR3: TGTGCCTGGAGCGCCGGAGCTAGCGGGAGTCTTCCCAATGAGCAGTTCTTC. The V gene is TRBV30, the J gene TRBJ2-1; TRBD2 agrees at 10 bases. V dropped 3 bases and J dropped 6; count of bases not matched to a gene: 14. Germline V CDR1 and CDR2: GTSNPN, SVGIG (reference sequence). The length of the CDR3 is 17 residues.

For the CDR3, the DNA is TGCAGCGTCAGAACGGGCCAGGGATACAATGAGCAGTTCTTC. This sequence encodes CSVRTGQGYNEQFF. The chain joins TRBV29-1 to TRBJ2-1; tentatively, D is TRBD1 (5 bases). The germline V and J ends were trimmed by 6 bases and 4 bases, with 16 bases remaining between them. CDR3 length: 14 amino acids. Germline-derived CDR1 and CDR2 are SQVTM and ANQGSEA.

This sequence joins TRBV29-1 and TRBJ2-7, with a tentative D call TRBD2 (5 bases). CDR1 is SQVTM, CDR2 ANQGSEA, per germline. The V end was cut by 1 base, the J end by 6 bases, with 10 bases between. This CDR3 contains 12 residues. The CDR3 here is CSVEGSGVEQYF. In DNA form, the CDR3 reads TGCAGCGTTGAAGGTTCCGGGGTCGAGCAGTACTTC.

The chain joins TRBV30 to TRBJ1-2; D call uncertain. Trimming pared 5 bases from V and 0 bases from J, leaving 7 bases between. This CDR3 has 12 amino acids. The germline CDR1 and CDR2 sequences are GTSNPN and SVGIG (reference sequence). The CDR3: CAWETSNYGYTF. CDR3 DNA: TGTGCCTGGGAAACTTCTAACTATGGCTACACCTTC.

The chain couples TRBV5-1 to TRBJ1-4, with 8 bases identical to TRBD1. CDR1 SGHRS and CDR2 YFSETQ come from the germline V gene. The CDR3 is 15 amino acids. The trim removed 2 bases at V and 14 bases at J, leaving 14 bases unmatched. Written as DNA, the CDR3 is TGCGCCAGCAGCTTAAGACAGGGGCAGGGGTATCGGCTGTTTTTT. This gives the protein CASSLRQGQGYRLFF.